One and the same sample provided the 27 T cell receptor beta chains below, sequenced in a study of control samples from healthy donors and cancer patients. Generated by immunoSEQ multiplex PCR, the TCRdb table keeps only in-frame clones and is missing some. The data contain over 15,000 clones, roughly 86% of them singletons. The source material was PBMCs. These receptors originate from a woman between 70 and 85 years old with colorectal cancer.

V usage is TRBV19 and J usage is TRBJ2-7; D perhaps matches TRBD2 (6 bases). The V gene lost 6 bases and the J gene lost 3 bases, with 15 bases spanning the gap. Germline CDR1 LNHDA, CDR2 SQIVND (reference sequence). The CDR3 totals 14 residues. CDR3 coding DNA: TGTGCCAGTAGCCGGGGGAGTGTTGGCTACGAGCAGTACTTC. Translated, it gives CASSRGSVGYEQYF.

CDR3 loop: CASSVEGFSYNSPLHF. CDR3 DNA: TGTGCCAGCAGCGTAGAGGGATTCTCCTATAATTCACCCCTCCACTTT. The V and J genes are TRBV9 and TRBJ1-6; D gene uncertain. CDR1 SGDLS and CDR2 YYNGEE come from the germline V gene. The ends were cut back, 0 bases at V and 0 bases at J, with 7 bases in the middle. CDR3 size: 16 residues.

This clone is large in the sample. The chain recombines TRBV2 with TRBJ2-5, with a weak D call TRBD1 (5 bases). This CDR3 contains 15 residues. Per germline, CDR1 SNHLY and CDR2 FYNNEI. V lost 10 bases and J lost 1, with 19 bases in between. The CDR3 loop is CANQQSDSFQETQYF. The CDR3 DNA follows: TGTGCCAACCAGCAGTCCGACAGTTTCCAAGAGACCCAGTACTTC.

CDR3 DNA sequence: TGCGCCAGCAGCCACCACCCAGGGGACTTACGAGGTTCCGGGGAGCTGTTTTTT. It encodes CASSHHPGDLRGSGELFF. The rearrangement uses TRBV4-3 and TRBJ2-2; perhaps D is TRBD1 or TRBD2 (6 bases each). V was trimmed by 3 bases and J by 6 bases, leaving 23 bases between them. The CDR3 has 18 residues. Germline CDR1 is LGHNA and CDR2 is YSLEER.

The chain uses TRBV12-3 or TRBV12-4 and TRBJ2-3; no firm D call. The CDR3 totals 12 residues. The ends were cut back, 6 bases at V and 2 bases at J, with 6 bases in the middle. The CDR3 spells CASRPDTDTQYF. The CDR3 nucleotides are TGTGCCAGCAGACCCGACACAGATACGCAGTATTTT.

The rearrangement joins TRBV5-1 to TRBJ2-2; the match to TRBD1 covers 12 bases. CDR1 SGHRS and CDR2 YFSETQ come from the germline V gene. The V and J ends lost 1 base and 7 bases, in that order; junction bases with no gene match: 5. The CDR3 is made up of 16 amino acids. CDR3 DNA sequence: TGCGCCAGCAGCTTGACGGGACAGGGGGCACTCGGGGAGCTGTTTTTT. As protein: CASSLTGQGALGELFF. The full variable domain, its missing parts supplied by reference TRBV5-1 and TRBJ2-2, is KAGVTQTPRYLIKTRGQQVTLSCSPISGHRSVSWYQQTPGQGLQFLFEYFSETQRNKGNFPGRFSGRQFSNSRSEMNVSTLELGDSALYLCASSLTGQGALGELFFGEGSRLTVL.

The gene calls are TRBV4-1 and TRBJ2-5, with TRBD1 matching 8 bases. CDR3 length: 18 amino acids. Trimming took 2 bases from V and 2 from J; bases not matched to a gene: 13. Germline-derived CDR1 and CDR2 are MGHRA and YSYEKL. The CDR3 here is CASSQNTMTGQEQETQYF. Here the CDR3 DNA reads TGCGCCAGCAGCCAAAATACTATGACGGGACAGGAGCAAGAGACCCAGTACTTC.

CDR3 amino acids: CASSLRTEAFF. CDR3 nucleotide sequence: TGTGCCAGCAGTTTAAGGACTGAAGCTTTCTTT. This chain connects TRBV12-3 or TRBV12-4 to TRBJ1-1, with D hard to call. This CDR3 has 11 amino acids. Trimming cost V 2 bases and J 5 bases, with 3 bases left between them.

The chain joins TRBV7-9 to TRBJ1-2; D may be TRBD1 (5 bases). The CDR3 consists of 15 residues. CDR1 and CDR2 from the germline V gene are SEHNR and FQNEAQ (reference sequence). Trimming removed 4 bases at V and 4 bases at J, with 16 bases between. CDR3 sequence (DNA): TGTGCCAGCAGCTCCCAGGGAACAGCCGTCTATGGCTACACCTTC. It encodes CASSSQGTAVYGYTF.

V and J are TRBV3-1 (or the pseudogene TRBV3-2) and TRBJ1-6; D is possibly TRBD1 (5 bases). V lost 3 bases and J lost 8, with 11 bases in between. The CDR3 consists of 14 residues. The germline CDR1 and CDR2 sequences are LGHDT and YNNKEL (reference sequence). CDR3: CASSQRDSYSPLHF. The CDR3 nucleotides are TGTGCCAGCAGCCAGAGGGACTCTTATTCACCCCTCCACTTT.

J is TRBJ1-2 and V is TRBV7-2; D possibly corresponds to TRBD1 (6 bases). Looked up from germline, CDR1 is SGHTA and CDR2 is FQGNSA. The V and J ends lost 1 base and 8 bases respectively, with 11 bases between them. This CDR3 is built from 13 residues. The chain's CDR3 is CASSLGRGQGYTF. CDR3 bases: TGTGCCAGCAGCTTAGGCAGGGGTCAGGGCTACACCTTC.

CDR3 DNA: TGTGCCAGTAGTATAGGAGGGGGTTTTGGTCAGCCCCAGCATTTT. Translated: CASSIGGGFGQPQHF. The chain couples TRBV19 to TRBJ1-5; tentatively, D is TRBD1 (6 bases). V dropped 1 base and J dropped 6 bases, with 13 bases sitting between them. The length of the CDR3 is 15 residues. CDR1 and CDR2 from the germline V gene are LNHDA and SQIVND (reference sequence).

This clone occurred once. CDR3 amino acids: CASSFLESSYEQYF. CDR3 bases: TGTGCCAGCAGTTTTTTGGAGTCGTCCTACGAGCAGTACTTC. This sequence joins TRBV6-5 and TRBJ2-7; no firm D call. Looked up from germline, CDR1 is MNHEY and CDR2 is SVGAGI. V lost 4 bases and J lost 1, with 11 bases in between. The CDR3 contains 14 residues.

The chain is built from TRBV9 and TRBJ2-5, with D perhaps matching TRBD1 or TRBD2 (5 bases each). Trimming shortened V by 2 bases and J by 3 bases, and 14 bases separated the two germline ends. Germline CDR1 SGDLS, CDR2 YYNGEE. CDR3 length equals 15 residues. The CDR3 sequence: CASSVGSMGEETQYF. The CDR3 bases are TGTGCCAGCAGCGTGGGGAGTATGGGGGAAGAGACCCAGTACTTC.

This sequence joins TRBV18 and TRBJ2-7; D gene ambiguous. V was clipped by 2 bases and J by 6 bases, with 8 bases between them. The length of the CDR3 is 12 residues. Germline V gene lookup returns CDR1 KGHSH and CDR2 LQKENI. The CDR3 coding sequence is TGTGCCAGCTCACCAGGGAACGGCGAGCAGTACTTC. Its protein product is CASSPGNGEQYF.

The CDR3 coding sequence is TGTGCCACTTCCCTAAGACGGACGACTGGAAACACCATATATTTT. Translating gives CATSLRRTTGNTIYF. The rearrangement links TRBV6-5 to TRBJ1-3, with D unclear. Germline lookup yields CDR1 MNHEY and CDR2 SVGAGI. Deletions cut 10 bases from V and 2 bases from J, with 18 bases between. The CDR3 sequence is 15 residues long.

The genes are TRBV6-5 and TRBJ2-5; tentatively, D is TRBD2 (5 bases). Deletions cut 9 bases from V and 0 bases from J, with 8 bases between. The CDR3 totals 12 residues. Germline-derived CDR1 and CDR2 are MNHEY and SVGAGI. CDR3 sequence reads: CASTRNQETQYF. For the CDR3, the DNA is TGTGCCAGTACTAGGAACCAAGAGACCCAGTACTTC.

The rearrangement uses TRBV5-8 and TRBJ1-2; D gene uncertain. The V gene's germline CDR1 is SGHTS and CDR2 YDEGEE. Trimming left V 1 base short and J 5 bases short, with 12 bases between. CDR3 length equals 14 residues. The CDR3 sequence: CASSLWMGQYGYTF. The CDR3 DNA reads TGTGCCAGCAGCTTGTGGATGGGCCAGTATGGCTACACCTTC.

This clone was recorded only once. The chain joins TRBV7-2 to TRBJ1-2; 9 bases align to TRBD1. CDR1 is SGHTA and CDR2 is FQGNSA in the germline V gene. Losses at the gene ends were 5 bases for V and 5 bases for J; bases not matched to a gene: 6. The CDR3 loop spans 14 amino acids. CDR3 protein: CASSAGTGPYGYTF. The CDR3 region has the DNA TGTGCCAGCAGCGCCGGGACAGGGCCGTATGGCTACACCTTC. The whole variable domain, filled in from reference TRBV7-2 and TRBJ1-2, reads GAGVSQSPSNKVTEKGKDVELRCDPISGHTALYWYRQSLGQGLEFLIYFQGNSAPDKSGLPSDRFSAERTGGSVSTLTIQRTQQEDSAVYLCASSAGTGPYGYTFGSGTRLTVV.

This clone was picked up one time. The chain joins TRBV9 to TRBJ2-5; D is perhaps TRBD2 (7 bases). V lost 0 bases to trimming and J lost 2 bases, with 14 bases between them. Germline CDR1 reads SGDLS; CDR2 reads YYNGEE. The CDR3 contains 16 residues. For the CDR3, the DNA is TGTGCCAGCAGCGTAGCCCCGGGGGGCCTTCAAGAGACCCAGTACTTC. Protein product: CASSVAPGGLQETQYF.

This chain uses TRBV3-1 (or the pseudogene TRBV3-2) with TRBJ2-7, with TRBD2 matching over 13 bases. The V and J ends lost 0 bases and 6 bases, in that order; junction bases with no gene match: 14. Germline loops: CDR1 LGHDT, CDR2 YNNKEL (reference sequence). CDR3 length: 19 amino acids. CDR3 nucleotide sequence: TGTGCCAGCAGCCAAGAGTTGGGGTTTCTGGGACTAGCGGGATCCGAGCAGTACTTC. It is translated as CASSQELGFLGLAGSEQYF.

Points on this clone: Other nucleotide sequences from this sample produce the same CDR3. The chain couples TRBV7-2 to TRBJ2-7, with a possible D match to TRBD1 (5 bases). Germline V gene sequence: CDR1 SGHTA, CDR2 FQGNSA. Trimming cost V 1 base and J 1 base, with 8 bases left between them. There are 14 residues in the CDR3. The CDR3 region has the DNA TGTGCCAGCAGCTTAGGACGGACATCCTACGAGCAGTACTTC. It translates to CASSLGRTSYEQYF.

This sequence joins TRBV24-1 and TRBJ2-3; TRBD2 aligns across 13 bases. Trimming cost V 2 bases and J 1 base; bases outside gene matches: 8. Germline V gives CDR1 KGHDR, CDR2 SFDVKD. This CDR3 comprises 19 residues. This CDR3 reads CATSDSRLAGGHRTDTQYF. Written as DNA, the CDR3 is TGTGCCACCAGTGATTCAAGACTAGCGGGAGGACATCGCACAGATACGCAGTATTTT.

The V call is TRBV6-1, the J call TRBJ1-6; unclear D gene. V gave up 0 bases and J gave up 7 bases, with 16 bases separating them. In germline, CDR1 is MNHNS, CDR2 SASEGT. The CDR3 is made up of 17 amino acids. CDR3 residues: CASSEAEVASSNSPLHF. The CDR3, as DNA: TGTGCCAGCAGTGAAGCTGAGGTAGCCTCATCCAATTCACCCCTCCACTTT.

This chain uses TRBV11-3 with TRBJ2-1, with TRBD2 matching 11 bases. The junction had 13 bases not matched to a gene; V was cut back by 1 base and J by 8 bases. The CDR3 loop spans 18 amino acids. Germline-derived CDR1 and CDR2 are SGHNT and YENEEA. The CDR3 DNA reads as TGTGCCAGCAGCTTAGGGAATAGCGGGGGGGCTTTGCGGGATGAGCAGTTCTTC. Its protein product is CASSLGNSGGALRDEQFF.

The rearrangement uses TRBV13 and TRBJ2-1, with unresolved D. The CDR3 has 11 amino acids. Per the germline V gene, CDR1 is PRHDT and CDR2 is FYEKMQ (reference sequence). Deletions cut 5 bases from V and 10 bases from J, with 9 bases between. Here the CDR3 reads CASSPLPEQFF. CDR3 sequence (DNA): TGTGCCAGCAGCCCCCTCCCCGAGCAGTTCTTC.

The chain is built from TRBV7-9 and TRBJ2-7; D is possibly TRBD2 (6 bases). CDR3 length: 15 amino acids. The V and J ends lost 3 bases and 9 bases respectively, with 21 bases between them. Germline V gene lookup returns CDR1 SEHNR and CDR2 FQNEAQ (reference sequence). CDR3 coding DNA: TGTGCCAGCAGCTTGGCGGGAAGGGGCCCTGAGGGGCAGTACTTC. Amino acids: CASSLAGRGPEGQYF.